The clone carrying this T cell receptor (beta chain) turned up a few times. These data come from a study of blood T cell repertoires in COVID-19. Study-wide context: Samples of COVID-19 (acute and convalescent) were obtained from the United States, Italy and Spain.

Original methodology: Amplified reference gene primers provided the basis for estimating nucleated cell counts. Profiling relied on immunoSEQ multiplex PCR, and the TCRdb table lists in-frame clones only, not all of them. D and trimming come from the DNA, and the V and J calls and clone size come from that table. The sample holds about 480,000 clones, 70% to 90% seen once. Trimming took 7 bases from V and 1 from J, leaving 10 bases between them. Germline values: CDR1 LNHDA, CDR2 SQIVND (reference sequence). CDR3 length: 13 residues. Participants' own reports of clinical history determined their cohort assignment. The recovered donors of Cohort 3 showed two negative PCRs, clearance, or symptom resolution.

This TCR came from a woman between 35 and 50 years old who had recovered from COVID-19. The chain combines TRBV19 with TRBJ1-1, with D perhaps TRBD1 (5 bases). The source material was PBMCs or T cells enriched from blood (not recorded which). The CDR3 protein is CASMAGGNTEAFF. DNA of the CDR3: TGTGCCAGTATGGCCGGGGGGAACACTGAAGCTTTCTTT.